In this sample, the clone carrying this T cell receptor (beta chain) turned up many times. Its specificity is not known. Individual cDNA molecules each received unique molecular identifiers attached to them. From the 5' RACE reads, TCRdb called clonotypes with MiXCR, one entry per CDR3 protein. The data show just under 65,000 distinct CDR3 sequences, with around 14% seen just once and 4.2% held by the top ten. This sample is drawn from a study of early T cells in non-severe SARS-CoV-2 infection. Study-level information: The study sequenced bulk RNA from unsorted whole blood, with chains unpaired.

V lost 5 bases and J lost 0; bases outside the gene matches: 6. The CDR3 runs to 15 residues. The germline V gene has CDR1 SGHDN and CDR2 FVKESK. General observations from the study: VDJdb matches were skewed toward anti-spike CD8 T cell responses.

The chain combines TRBV14 with TRBJ2-5; 7 bases are a match to TRBD1. Sequencing was performed on whole blood. The clonotype was recovered from an adult who was a healthcare worker with PCR-confirmed SARS-CoV-2 infection or an uninfected control (not recorded which). The CDR3 region is CASSVVGGYQETQYF. The DNA for the CDR3 is TGTGCCAGCAGCGTCGTAGGGGGCTACCAAGAGACCCAGTACTTC.